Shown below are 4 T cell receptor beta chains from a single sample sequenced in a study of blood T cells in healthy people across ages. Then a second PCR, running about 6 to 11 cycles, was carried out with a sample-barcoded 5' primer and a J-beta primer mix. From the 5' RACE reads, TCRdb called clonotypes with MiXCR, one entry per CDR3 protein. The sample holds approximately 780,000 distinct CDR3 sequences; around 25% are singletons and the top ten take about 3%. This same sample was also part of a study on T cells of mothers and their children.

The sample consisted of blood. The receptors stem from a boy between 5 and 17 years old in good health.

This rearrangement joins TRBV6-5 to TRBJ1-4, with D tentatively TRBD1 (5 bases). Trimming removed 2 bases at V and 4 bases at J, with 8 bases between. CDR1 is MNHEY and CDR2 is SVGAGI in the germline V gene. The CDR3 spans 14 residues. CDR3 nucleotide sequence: TGTGCCAGCAGTTACGGGACGGGTAATGAAAAACTGTTTTTT. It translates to CASSYGTGNEKLFF.

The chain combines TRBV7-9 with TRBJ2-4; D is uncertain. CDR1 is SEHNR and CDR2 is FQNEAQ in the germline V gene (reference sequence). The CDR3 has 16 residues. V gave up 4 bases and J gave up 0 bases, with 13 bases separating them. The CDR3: CASSSALQLAKNIQYF. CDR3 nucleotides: TGTGCCAGCAGCTCAGCACTTCAACTAGCCAAAAACATTCAGTACTTC.

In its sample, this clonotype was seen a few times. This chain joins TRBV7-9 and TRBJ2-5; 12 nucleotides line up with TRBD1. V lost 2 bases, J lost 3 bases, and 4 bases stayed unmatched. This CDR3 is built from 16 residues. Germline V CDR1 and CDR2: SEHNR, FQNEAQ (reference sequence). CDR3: CASSLRDRGLKETQYF. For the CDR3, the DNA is TGTGCCAGCAGCTTAAGGGACAGGGGGCTAAAAGAGACCCAGTACTTC.

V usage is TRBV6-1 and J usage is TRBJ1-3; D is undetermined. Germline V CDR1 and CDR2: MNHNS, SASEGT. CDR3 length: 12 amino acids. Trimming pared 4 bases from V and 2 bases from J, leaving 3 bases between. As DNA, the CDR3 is TGTGCCAGCAGTGGAACTGGAAACACCATATATTTT. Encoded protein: CASSGTGNTIYF.